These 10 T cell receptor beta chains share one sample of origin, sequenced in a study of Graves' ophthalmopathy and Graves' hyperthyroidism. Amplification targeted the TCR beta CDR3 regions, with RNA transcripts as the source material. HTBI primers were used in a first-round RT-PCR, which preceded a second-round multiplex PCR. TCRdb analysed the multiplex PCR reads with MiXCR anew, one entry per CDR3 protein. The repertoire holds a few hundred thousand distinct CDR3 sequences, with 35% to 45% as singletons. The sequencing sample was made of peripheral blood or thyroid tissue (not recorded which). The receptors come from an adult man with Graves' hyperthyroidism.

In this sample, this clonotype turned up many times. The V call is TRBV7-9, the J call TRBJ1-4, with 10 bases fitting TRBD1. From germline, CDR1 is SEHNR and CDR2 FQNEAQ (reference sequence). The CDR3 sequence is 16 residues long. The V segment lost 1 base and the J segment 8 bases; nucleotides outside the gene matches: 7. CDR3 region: CASSLGGQGKGEKLFF. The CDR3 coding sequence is TGTGCCAGCAGCTTAGGGGGACAGGGGAAAGGCGAAAAACTGTTTTTT.

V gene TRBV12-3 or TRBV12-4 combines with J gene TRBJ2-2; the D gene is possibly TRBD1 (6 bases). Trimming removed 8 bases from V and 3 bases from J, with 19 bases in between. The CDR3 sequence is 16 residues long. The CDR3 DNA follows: TGTGCCAGCGGTTACAGGGATTCCTCGGACACCGGGGAGCTGTTTTTT. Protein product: CASGYRDSSDTGELFF.

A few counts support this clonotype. DNA for the CDR3: TGTGCCAGCAGTCCGGCAGCGGGAGGGTCCTACGAGCAGTACTTC. Its protein product is CASSPAAGGSYEQYF. The gene calls are TRBV27 and TRBJ2-7, with 10 bases matching TRBD2. The CDR3 is made up of 15 amino acids. The V segment lost 5 bases and the J segment 1 base; nucleotides outside the gene matches: 5. The V gene's germline CDR1 is MNHEY and CDR2 SMNVEV (reference sequence).

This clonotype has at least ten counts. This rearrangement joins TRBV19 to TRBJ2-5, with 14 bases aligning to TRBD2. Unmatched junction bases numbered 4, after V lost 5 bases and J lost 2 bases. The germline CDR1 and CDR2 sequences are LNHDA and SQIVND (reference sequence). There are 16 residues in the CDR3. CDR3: CASSETSGRGQETQYF. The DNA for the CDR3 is TGTGCCAGTAGTGAGACTAGCGGGAGGGGGCAAGAGACCCAGTACTTC.

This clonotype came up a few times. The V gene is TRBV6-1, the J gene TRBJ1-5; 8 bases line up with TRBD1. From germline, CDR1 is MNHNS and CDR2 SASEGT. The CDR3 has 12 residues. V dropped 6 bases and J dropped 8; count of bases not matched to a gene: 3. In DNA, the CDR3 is TGTGCCAGCAGAACGACAGGGGAGCCCCAGCATTTT. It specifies CASRTTGEPQHF.

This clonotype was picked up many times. The CDR3 DNA reads as TGTGCCAGCAGTTTAGGGGGCTTTCTCGAGCAGTACTTC. It translates to CASSLGGFLEQYF. V and J are TRBV12-3 or TRBV12-4 and TRBJ2-7; tentative D call: TRBD1 (5 bases). CDR3 size: 13 residues. With 1 base removed from V and 6 bases from J, the gap between germline ends came to 10 bases.

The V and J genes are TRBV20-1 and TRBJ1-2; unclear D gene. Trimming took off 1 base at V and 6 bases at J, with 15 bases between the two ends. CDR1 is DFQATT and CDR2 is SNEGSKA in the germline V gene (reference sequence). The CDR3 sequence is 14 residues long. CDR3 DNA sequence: TGCAGTGCTAGAGTTTTGGACCTAGAGGATGGCTACACCTTC. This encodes CSARVLDLEDGYTF.

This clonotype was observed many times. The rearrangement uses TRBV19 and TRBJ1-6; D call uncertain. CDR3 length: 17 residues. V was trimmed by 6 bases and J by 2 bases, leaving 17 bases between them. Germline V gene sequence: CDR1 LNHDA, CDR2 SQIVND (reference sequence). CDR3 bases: TGTGCCAGTAGCGCCCCCGCGACCGGGCCCTATAATTCACCCCTCCACTTT. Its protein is CASSAPATGPYNSPLHF.

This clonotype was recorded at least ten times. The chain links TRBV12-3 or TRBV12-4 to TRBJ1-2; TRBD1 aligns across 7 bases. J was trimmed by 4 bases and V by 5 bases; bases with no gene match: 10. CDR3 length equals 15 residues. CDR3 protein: CASSPGTAFGYGYTF. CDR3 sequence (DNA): TGTGCCAGCAGTCCAGGGACAGCTTTCGGCTATGGCTACACCTTC.

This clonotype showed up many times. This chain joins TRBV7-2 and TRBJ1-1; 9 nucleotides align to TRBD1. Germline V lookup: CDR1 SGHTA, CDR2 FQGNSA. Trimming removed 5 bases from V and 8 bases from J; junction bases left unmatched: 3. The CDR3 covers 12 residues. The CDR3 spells CASSLDRGEAFF. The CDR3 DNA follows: TGTGCCAGCAGCCTCGACAGGGGGGAAGCTTTCTTT.